This passage covers 17 T cell receptor beta chains from one sample sequenced in a study of blood T cell repertoires in COVID-19. The repertoire was sequenced with immunoSEQ multiplex PCR; TCRdb's copy has only in-frame clones and lacks some. The sample lists roughly 350,000 clones; about nine tenths were seen once. Sequenced: peripheral blood. Every receptor here comes from a woman in her fifties or sixties with COVID-19, enrolled during active disease.

The CDR3 region is CASSRTYRETQYF. CDR3 in DNA: TGTGCCAGCAGCAGGACATACAGAGAGACCCAGTACTTC. The rearrangement joins TRBV12-3 or TRBV12-4 to TRBJ2-5, with D possibly being TRBD1 (5 bases). The CDR3 spans 13 residues. Trimming stripped 6 bases from V and 4 bases from J, with 12 bases between.

The V gene is TRBV5-6, the J gene TRBJ2-7; D possibly corresponds to TRBD2 (5 bases). The CDR3 spans 15 residues. The V end lost 1 base, the J end lost 1 base, and 12 bases lay between the germline ends. CDR1 is SGHDT and CDR2 is YYEEEE in the germline V gene. The CDR3: CASSLMGWESYEQYF. In DNA, the CDR3 is TGTGCCAGCAGCTTGATGGGGTGGGAGTCCTACGAGCAGTACTTC.

V and J are TRBV19 and TRBJ2-2; 10 nucleotides line up with TRBD2. Trimming took 4 bases from V and 4 from J; bases not matched to a gene: 6. CDR1 is LNHDA and CDR2 is SQIVND in the germline V gene (reference sequence). The CDR3 is made up of 16 amino acids. Here the CDR3 reads CASSRASGSVTGELFF. Here the CDR3 DNA reads TGTGCCAGTAGTAGGGCTAGCGGGAGTGTCACCGGGGAGCTGTTTTTT.

The V gene is TRBV7-9, the J gene TRBJ1-1, with 7 nucleotides matching TRBD1. The V gene end was trimmed by 4 bases and the J gene end by 2 bases; junction bases not matched to a gene: 7. Germline V gives CDR1 SEHNR, CDR2 FQNEAQ (reference sequence). This CDR3 is built from 15 residues. The CDR3 coding sequence is TGTGCCAGCAGCTCCTACAGGGGAATAAACACTGAAGCTTTCTTT. The encoded protein is CASSSYRGINTEAFF. The complete variable domain, with remaining parts taken from reference TRBV7-9 and TRBJ1-1, reads DTGVSQNPRHKITKRGQNVTFRCDPISEHNRLYWYRQTLGQGPEFLTYFQNEAQLEKSRLLSDRFSAERPKGSFSTLEIQRTEQGDSAMYLCASSSYRGINTEAFFGQGTRLTVV.

This clone occurred once. This chain uses TRBV7-9 with TRBJ1-5; no firm D call. There are 13 residues in the CDR3. Germline assignment: CDR1 SEHNR and CDR2 FQNEAQ (reference sequence). Trimming stripped 4 bases from V and 0 bases from J, with 4 bases between. CDR3 sequence: CASSSNSNQPQHF. The CDR3 DNA reads TGTGCCAGCAGCTCTAATAGCAATCAGCCCCAGCATTTT.

Here the CDR3 reads CASSQPGQTPGPLHF. The CDR3 region has the DNA TGCGCCAGCAGTCAACCGGGACAGACCCCCGGGCCCCTCCACTTT. The chain carries TRBV4-1 and TRBJ1-6, with TRBD1 matching 7 bases. With V trimmed by 6 bases and J by 13 bases, 15 bases remained unmatched. Germline CDR1 reads MGHRA; CDR2 reads YSYEKL. There are 15 residues in the CDR3.

Concerning this clone: The identical CDR3 is also encoded by other nucleotide sequences in the sample. The chain recombines TRBV7-2 with TRBJ1-1; D may be TRBD1 (6 bases). The CDR3 has 13 amino acids. V was shortened by 1 base and J by 3 bases, with 6 bases between the two germline ends. Germline V CDR1 and CDR2: SGHTA, FQGNSA. The CDR3 is CASSLDRDTEAFF. CDR3 coding DNA: TGTGCCAGCAGCTTAGACAGGGACACTGAAGCTTTCTTT.

Regarding this clone: This sample includes further DNA sequences coding for the same CDR3. The genes are TRBV30 and TRBJ2-1; maybe TRBD2 (5 bases). The CDR3 has 14 residues. Per germline, CDR1 GTSNPN and CDR2 SVGIG (reference sequence). V was cut by 0 bases and J by 4 bases, with 10 bases left in between. The CDR3 here is CAWSVNRGYNEQFF. CDR3 DNA sequence: TGTGCCTGGAGTGTAAATCGAGGGTACAATGAGCAGTTCTTC.

This chain joins TRBV30 and TRBJ1-1, with 7 bases matching TRBD1. The germline CDR1 and CDR2 sequences are GTSNPN and SVGIG (reference sequence). The V gene end was trimmed by 5 bases and the J gene end by 4 bases; junction bases not matched to a gene: 1. The CDR3 sequence is 11 residues long. CDR3 sequence reads: CAWGTVTEAFF. CDR3 bases: TGTGCCTGGGGGACAGTCACTGAAGCTTTCTTT.

The V and J genes are TRBV11-2 and TRBJ2-5; a weak D match, TRBD2 (6 bases). The CDR3 loop spans 14 amino acids. V lost 6 bases to trimming and J lost 1 base, with 12 bases between them. The germline gives CDR1 SGHAT, CDR2 FQNNGV. The CDR3 DNA sequence: TGTGCCAGCAGGTTGGGAGGCATCCAAGAGACCCAGTACTTC. Its translation is CASRLGGIQETQYF.

This chain connects TRBV9 to TRBJ2-5; D possibly corresponds to TRBD2 (6 bases). The V gene's germline CDR1 is SGDLS and CDR2 YYNGEE. CDR3 length equals 15 residues. Between the trimmed V and J ends, which lost 2 bases and 2 bases, there was a span of 13 bases. CDR3: CASSVSGRGQETQYF. CDR3 sequence (DNA): TGTGCCAGCAGCGTTTCGGGCCGGGGGCAAGAGACCCAGTACTTC.

This clone was detected once. The chain links TRBV7-9 to TRBJ2-7; D unclear. V was clipped by 3 bases and J by 0 bases, with 12 bases between them. Germline V gene lookup returns CDR1 SEHNR and CDR2 FQNEAQ (reference sequence). CDR3 length equals 15 residues. The CDR3 region is CASSFAVVSSYEQYF. The CDR3 nucleotides read TGTGCCAGCAGCTTTGCAGTGGTCAGCTCCTACGAGCAGTACTTC.

V and J are TRBV24-1 and TRBJ2-1; D might be TRBD2 (5 bases). CDR3 size: 15 residues. CDR1 is KGHDR, CDR2 SFDVKD, per germline. Trimming stripped 5 bases from V and 7 bases from J, with 17 bases between. This CDR3 is CATSAVGIIGNEQFF. The DNA for the CDR3 is TGTGCCACCAGTGCGGTCGGGATCATTGGGAATGAGCAGTTCTTC.

The chain combines TRBV3-1 (or the pseudogene TRBV3-2) with TRBJ2-1, with TRBD1 matching 8 bases. Germline V gives CDR1 LGHDT, CDR2 YNNKEL (reference sequence). With 4 bases clipped from V and 9 bases from J, the junction kept 14 bases outside the gene matches. The CDR3 spans 16 residues. CDR3 in DNA: TGTGCCAGCAGCCCTCGGACAGGGTTGGATTTGGGTGAGCAGTTCTTC. Translation gives CASSPRTGLDLGEQFF.

V is TRBV7-9 and J is TRBJ1-1; D gene ambiguous. Looked up from germline, CDR1 is SEHNR and CDR2 is FQNEAQ (reference sequence). Between the trimmed V and J ends, which lost 1 base and 7 bases, there was a span of 4 bases. The CDR3 is 11 residues long. The CDR3 reads CASSLGVEAFF. The DNA for the CDR3 is TGTGCCAGCAGCTTAGGAGTTGAAGCTTTCTTT.

Points on this clone: Additional DNA sequences in this sample encode the identical CDR3. The rearrangement joins TRBV7-3 to TRBJ2-1, with a tentative D call TRBD2 (5 bases). Deletions cut 0 bases from V and 5 bases from J, with 5 bases between. There are 13 residues in the CDR3. In germline, CDR1 is SGHTA, CDR2 FQGTGA. Here the CDR3 reads CASSLTGDNEQFF. In DNA, the CDR3 is TGTGCCAGCAGCTTAACGGGAGACAATGAGCAGTTCTTC.

The chain's CDR3 is CASSVEGLAGNLAKNIQYF. The CDR3 DNA follows: TGTGCCAGCAGCGTAGAGGGACTAGCGGGGAACCTAGCCAAAAACATTCAGTACTTC. V gene TRBV9 combines with J gene TRBJ2-4; 13 bases align to TRBD2. Looked up from germline, CDR1 is SGDLS and CDR2 is YYNGEE. Germline trimming cut 0 bases from V and 0 bases from J; bases unmatched to any gene: 6. The CDR3 is 19 residues long. The whole variable domain, filled in from reference TRBV9 and TRBJ2-4, reads DSGVTQTPKHLITATGQRVTLRCSPRSGDLSVYWYQQSLDQGLQFLIQYYNGEERAKGNILERFSAQQFPDLHSELNLSSLELGDSALYFCASSVEGLAGNLAKNIQYFGAGTRLSVL.